A selection of T cell receptor beta chains follows, all from one sample in a study of shared clonotypes between healthy human individuals. Libraries were prepared by immunoSEQ multiplex PCR; TCRdb keeps only in-frame clonotypes and omits some of them. Here the sample spans roughly 590,000 clones, roughly 95% being singletons. The sample comprised naive CD8+ T cells sorted from blood. Receptor source: a woman under 40 in good health. Each CDR3 is given with its conserved first and last residue. Fields, in order: V gene, J gene, clone size, D gene, CDR3 DNA, CDR3 protein. A D gene is named only where the DNA matches it firmly. Not every row has a clone size; where given, it reads once, few, many or a size class.

v_call: TRBV2; j_call: TRBJ2-5; clone_size: .; d_call: TRBD1; cdr3_nt: TGTGCCAGCAGGGGACAGGGGGCTGAGACCCAGTACTTC; cdr3_aa: CASRGQGAETQYF
v_call: TRBV28; j_call: TRBJ2-3; clone_size: .; d_call: .; cdr3_nt: TGTGCCAGCAGTTTCAACGGGCCTAGCACAGATACGCAGTATTTT; cdr3_aa: CASSFNGPSTDTQYF
v_call: TRBV10-2; j_call: TRBJ2-7; clone_size: .; d_call: .; cdr3_nt: TGCGCCAGCGGGGACACCAGCTACGAGCAGTACTTC; cdr3_aa: CASGDTSYEQYF
v_call: TRBV7-8; j_call: TRBJ1-2; clone_size: .; d_call: .; cdr3_nt: TGTGCCAGCAGCCCCCTCTCGGCAGACACTAACTATGGCTACACCTTC; cdr3_aa: CASSPLSADTNYGYTF
v_call: TRBV4-1; j_call: TRBJ2-7; clone_size: .; d_call: .; cdr3_nt: TGCGCCAGCAGCCAAGAAACTTATCCGGGACTGAGCATCTACGAGCAGTACTTC; cdr3_aa: CASSQETYPGLSIYEQYF
v_call: TRBV19; j_call: TRBJ2-7; clone_size: .; d_call: .; cdr3_nt: TGTGCCAGTAGTATAGATCTGGGGCATATAACTTCCGAGCAGTACTTC; cdr3_aa: CASSIDLGHITSEQYF
v_call: TRBV11-1; j_call: TRBJ2-7; clone_size: .; d_call: .; cdr3_nt: TGTGCCAGCAGCTTATATTCAGGCAGCTACGAGCAGTACTTC; cdr3_aa: CASSLYSGSYEQYF
v_call: TRBV7-9; j_call: TRBJ2-7; clone_size: .; d_call: TRBD2; cdr3_nt: TGTGCCAGCAGCTTAGTCCTAGCGGGAGTTAACCACGAGCAGTACTTC; cdr3_aa: CASSLVLAGVNHEQYF
v_call: TRBV19; j_call: TRBJ1-1; clone_size: .; d_call: .; cdr3_nt: TGTGCCAGCTTTACCGGGACAACGAACACTGAAGCTTTCTTT; cdr3_aa: CASFTGTTNTEAFF
v_call: TRBV6-1; j_call: TRBJ2-7; clone_size: .; d_call: .; cdr3_nt: TGTGCCAGCAGTGAAATCCGGACGGACTCCTACGAGCAGTACTTC; cdr3_aa: CASSEIRTDSYEQYF
v_call: TRBV6-1; j_call: TRBJ2-7; clone_size: .; d_call: TRBD1; cdr3_nt: TGTGCCAGCAGTGTTTCCCTACAGGGGGTTGGGTACGAGCAGTACTTC; cdr3_aa: CASSVSLQGVGYEQYF
v_call: TRBV28; j_call: TRBJ2-5; clone_size: .; d_call: .; cdr3_nt: TGTGCCAGCAGTTGGCGCGGTCCTGAGACCCAGTACTTC; cdr3_aa: CASSWRGPETQYF
v_call: TRBV5-6; j_call: TRBJ1-2; clone_size: .; d_call: .; cdr3_nt: TGTGCCAGCAGCTTCTCAACCCCCGGGGGCTATGGCTACACCTTC; cdr3_aa: CASSFSTPGGYGYTF
v_call: TRBV11-2; j_call: TRBJ2-7; clone_size: .; d_call: .; cdr3_nt: TGTGCCAGCAGCTTAGAGGGAGTCACGTACGAGCAGTACTTC; cdr3_aa: CASSLEGVTYEQYF
v_call: TRBV7-9; j_call: TRBJ2-7; clone_size: .; d_call: TRBD2; cdr3_nt: TGTGCTAGCAGCGCCTCCTGGGGACTAGCGTCCTACGAGCAGTACTTC; cdr3_aa: CASSASWGLASYEQYF
v_call: TRBV9; j_call: TRBJ2-2; clone_size: .; d_call: .; cdr3_nt: TGTGCCAGCAGCCGAATAGTCCCCCCCACCGGGGAGCTGTTTTTT; cdr3_aa: CASSRIVPPTGELFF
v_call: TRBV28; j_call: TRBJ2-2; clone_size: few; d_call: .; cdr3_nt: TGTGCCAGCAGCGGACGGCGGAACACCGGGGAGCTGTTTTTT; cdr3_aa: CASSGRRNTGELFF
v_call: TRBV10-3; j_call: TRBJ2-1; clone_size: .; d_call: .; cdr3_nt: TGTGCCATCAGTGTCCTGGGCGGGGCTAGCTCCCGGAATGAGCAGTTCTTC; cdr3_aa: CAISVLGGASSRNEQFF
v_call: TRBV10-2; j_call: TRBJ1-1; clone_size: .; d_call: .; cdr3_nt: TGCGCCAGCAGTGAGCTGGGTTGGTACACTGAAGCTTTCTTT; cdr3_aa: CASSELGWYTEAFF
v_call: TRBV6-5; j_call: TRBJ1-2; clone_size: .; d_call: TRBD1; cdr3_nt: TGTGCCAGCAGTTTTTCTCCAGGGGGCGATTATGGCTACACCTTC; cdr3_aa: CASSFSPGGDYGYTF
v_call: TRBV7-9; j_call: TRBJ2-7; clone_size: once; d_call: .; cdr3_nt: TGTGCCATAACGACGGGGCCCACCTACGAGCAGTACTTC; cdr3_aa: CAITTGPTYEQYF
v_call: TRBV7-9; j_call: TRBJ2-7; clone_size: .; d_call: TRBD2; cdr3_nt: TGTGCCAGCAGCCTCGGGACTAGCGGCTCCTACGAGCAGTACTTC; cdr3_aa: CASSLGTSGSYEQYF
v_call: TRBV27; j_call: TRBJ2-1; clone_size: .; d_call: .; cdr3_nt: TGTGCCAGCAGTTTGGGGCAGGGAGGCAATGAGCAGTTCTTC; cdr3_aa: CASSLGQGGNEQFF
v_call: TRBV7-7; j_call: TRBJ2-5; clone_size: .; d_call: .; cdr3_nt: TGTGCCAGCAGCTTGTTTGGGGGAGGCAACCAAGAGACCCAGTACTTC; cdr3_aa: CASSLFGGGNQETQYF
v_call: TRBV4-1; j_call: TRBJ2-7; clone_size: .; d_call: TRBD2; cdr3_nt: TGCGCCAGCAGCCAAGCACGGTTCAGCGGGAGTATCTACGAGCAGTACTTC; cdr3_aa: CASSQARFSGSIYEQYF
v_call: TRBV13; j_call: TRBJ2-7; clone_size: .; d_call: .; cdr3_nt: TGTGCCAGCAGCTTAGGTCTGGGCAGGAGCTCCTACGAGCAGTACTTC; cdr3_aa: CASSLGLGRSSYEQYF
v_call: TRBV6-1; j_call: TRBJ2-3; clone_size: .; d_call: TRBD2; cdr3_nt: TGTGCCAGCACCCAAGCGGGACGCACAGATACGCAGTATTTT; cdr3_aa: CASTQAGRTDTQYF
v_call: TRBV29-1; j_call: TRBJ2-1; clone_size: .; d_call: TRBD1; cdr3_nt: TGCAGCGTTTCCGGGACAGGGGACCGGGGGGGGGATGAGCAGTTCTTC; cdr3_aa: CSVSGTGDRGGDEQFF
v_call: TRBV7-9; j_call: TRBJ1-1; clone_size: .; d_call: TRBD1; cdr3_nt: TGTGCCAGCAGCTCCCGGGACAGGGGGCTAACAACCACTGAAGCTTTCTTT; cdr3_aa: CASSSRDRGLTTTEAFF
v_call: TRBV25-1; j_call: TRBJ1-1; clone_size: .; d_call: .; cdr3_nt: TGTGCCAGCGCCCTCGGAAACACTGAAGCTTTCTTT; cdr3_aa: CASALGNTEAFF
v_call: TRBV4-1; j_call: TRBJ1-6; clone_size: .; d_call: .; cdr3_nt: TGCGCCAGCAGCCAAGATCCCTTATCTTCACCCCTCCACTTT; cdr3_aa: CASSQDPLSSPLHF
v_call: TRBV4-2; j_call: TRBJ1-1; clone_size: .; d_call: TRBD1; cdr3_nt: TGTGCCAGCAGCCAAGGGGGAGGGGGACAGGAAGCTTTCTTT; cdr3_aa: CASSQGGGGQEAFF
v_call: TRBV4-1; j_call: TRBJ2-5; clone_size: .; d_call: TRBD2; cdr3_nt: TGCGCCAGCAGCCAAGGTAGCGGGATGGTTGAGCAGTACTTC; cdr3_aa: CASSQGSGMVEQYF
v_call: TRBV7-6; j_call: TRBJ2-7; clone_size: .; d_call: .; cdr3_nt: TGTGCCAGCAGCTGGGGGGACAAATACGAGCAGTACTTC; cdr3_aa: CASSWGDKYEQYF
v_call: TRBV28; j_call: TRBJ2-7; clone_size: .; d_call: TRBD1; cdr3_nt: TGTGCCAGTACCCCGTTTAGGACAGGGAACGAGCAGTACTTC; cdr3_aa: CASTPFRTGNEQYF
v_call: TRBV29-1; j_call: TRBJ1-1; clone_size: .; d_call: .; cdr3_nt: TGCAGCGTTGAGGCAGCCAACACTGAAGCTTTCTTT; cdr3_aa: CSVEAANTEAFF
v_call: TRBV28; j_call: TRBJ1-5; clone_size: .; d_call: .; cdr3_nt: TGTGCCAGCAGTTTGCGGGCCAGTAGCAATCAGCCCCAGCATTTT; cdr3_aa: CASSLRASSNQPQHF
v_call: TRBV19; j_call: TRBJ1-1; clone_size: .; d_call: .; cdr3_nt: TGTGCCAGTAGTATTGCAGGGGCTCATGAAGCTTTCTTT; cdr3_aa: CASSIAGAHEAFF
v_call: TRBV13; j_call: TRBJ2-3; clone_size: .; d_call: .; cdr3_nt: TGTGCCAGCAGCTTGGCTGGCACAGATACGCAGTATTTT; cdr3_aa: CASSLAGTDTQYF
v_call: TRBV29-1; j_call: TRBJ1-1; clone_size: .; d_call: .; cdr3_nt: TGCAGCTCAGCAGGCACAGAGATAAACACTGAAGCTTTCTTT; cdr3_aa: CSSAGTEINTEAFF
v_call: TRBV2; j_call: TRBJ2-2; clone_size: .; d_call: .; cdr3_nt: TGTGCCAGCAGTTGGACCGGGGAGCTGTTTTTT; cdr3_aa: CASSWTGELFF
v_call: TRBV10-3; j_call: TRBJ1-1; clone_size: .; d_call: .; cdr3_nt: TGTGCCATCAGTGATTCTTCGGAGGGGTTGACTGAAGCTTTCTTT; cdr3_aa: CAISDSSEGLTEAFF